The source of this T cell receptor delta chain is a study of Vδ1+ human thymocytes. Study-level results: Donors shared many TRG clonotypes but few TRD clonotypes. Thymic delta-chain repertoires held roughly 18% Vdelta2 sequences and few Vdelta3, despite high sort purity. In the thymus, TRG and TRD repertoires looked highly polyclonal with Gaussian CDR3 lengths.

Details on this clone: What it binds is unknown.

This CDR3 contains 22 residues. With 2 bases removed from V and 0 bases from J, the gap between germline ends came to 31 bases. Germline values: CDR1 TSWWSYY, CDR2 QGS. Extracted RNA was reverse transcribed into cDNA. CDR3 amplicons came from multiplex PCR with pooled V-gene forward and constant-region reverse primers. TCRdb used CATT to re-call clones from the multiplex PCR reads. The sample consists of about 50,000 delta-chain clones, roughly 16% of them appearing once. Material: Vdelta1+ gamma-delta thymocytes from the thymus. Subset denoted: FACS-sorted CD3+ TCRalphabeta- TCRVdelta1+ TCRVdelta2- thymocytes. The sequence was collected from a girl in the first two years of life who had congenital heart surgery. The chain recombines TRDV1 with TRDJ1; D may be TRDD2 (5 bases). The CDR3 DNA reads TGTGCTCTTGGGGAAATCGGGTTTGATCCTAGTGTCGTACGCACGTACACCGATAAACTCATCTTT. Protein product: CALGEIGFDPSVVRTYTDKLIF.